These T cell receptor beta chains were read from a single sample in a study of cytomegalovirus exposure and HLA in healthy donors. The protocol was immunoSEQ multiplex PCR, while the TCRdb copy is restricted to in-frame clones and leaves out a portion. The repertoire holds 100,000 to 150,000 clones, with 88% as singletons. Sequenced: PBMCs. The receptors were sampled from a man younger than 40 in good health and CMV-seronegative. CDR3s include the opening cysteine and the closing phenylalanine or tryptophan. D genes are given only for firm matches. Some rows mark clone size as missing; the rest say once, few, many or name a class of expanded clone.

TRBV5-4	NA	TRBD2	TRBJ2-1	TGTGCCAGCAGCTTGAAGCGGGAGCAGGTCAATGAGCAGTTCTTC	CASSLKREQVNEQFF
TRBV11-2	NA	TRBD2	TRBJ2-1	TGTGCCAGCAGCGGCGCGGGAGGGGTAGACAATGAGCAGTTCTTC	CASSGAGGVDNEQFF
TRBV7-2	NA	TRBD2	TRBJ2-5	TGTGCCAGCAGCTCCCAGGGACTAGCGGGAAGAAAGACCCAGTACTTC	CASSSQGLAGRKTQYF
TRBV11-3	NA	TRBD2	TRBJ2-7	TGTGCCAGCAGCCCCGGGACTAGTGTGGAGCAGTACTTC	CASSPGTSVEQYF
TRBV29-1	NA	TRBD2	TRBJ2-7	TGCAGCGTTGAGACTAGCGGGACCTACGAGCAGTACTTC	CSVETSGTYEQYF
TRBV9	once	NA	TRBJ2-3	TGTGCCAGCAGCCCCGCCGGAGATACGCAGTATTTT	CASSPAGDTQYF
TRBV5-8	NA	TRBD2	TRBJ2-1	TGTGCCAGCAGCTTGGAAAACCAGCGGGAGAGCGACAATGAGCAGTTCTTC	CASSLENQRESDNEQFF
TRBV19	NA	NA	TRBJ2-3	TGTGCCAGTAGTATTATTGGACCTTTCTCGCTCGGGAGTGGGGATACGCAGTATTTT	CASSIIGPFSLGSGDTQYF
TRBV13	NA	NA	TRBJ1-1	TGTGCCAGCAGCCTACCTAGAACAGGGAACACTGAAGCTTTCTTT	CASSLPRTGNTEAFF
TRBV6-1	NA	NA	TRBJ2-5	TGTGCCAGCAGTGAAGGGGAGGAAGCGGAGACCCAGTACTTC	CASSEGEEAETQYF